This TCR beta chain originates from a study of shared clonotypes between healthy human individuals. The repertoire was sequenced with immunoSEQ multiplex PCR; TCRdb's copy has only in-frame clones and lacks some. Of about 2.4 million clones listed, more than 80% were seen once; the top ten hold roughly 0.15%. The CDR3 is made up of 15 amino acids. Trimming pared 1 base from V and 6 bases from J, leaving 13 bases between. In germline, CDR1 is LNHDA, CDR2 SQIVND (reference sequence). Sequenced input: naive CD4+ T cells sorted from blood. Sample subset: CD45RA+ positively selected. The clonotype comes from a young man in good health. V gene TRBV19 combines with J gene TRBJ1-5; weak D call: TRBD1 (5 bases). CDR3 nucleotide sequence: TGTGCCAGTAGTATAGGTTCCGAGAGGGGTCAGCCCCAGCATTTT. Translation gives CASSIGSERGQPQHF.